These T cell receptor beta chains were read from a single sample in a study of vaccination and CD4 T cells after COVID-19. Their target antigens are unknown. TCRdb itself ran the PCR reads through MiXCR, one entry per CDR3 protein. Here the sample spans around 10,000 distinct CDR3 sequences, just under 75% being singletons. The sample was CD4+ T cells from blood, cultured in vitro. The receptor source for this set is a human donor who had recovered from COVID-19. Each CDR3 is given with its conserved first and last residue. Each record gives: CDR3 protein, CDR3 DNA, clone size, V gene, J gene, D gene. D genes are given only for firm matches. Clone size is given for some rows only: seen once, a few or many times, or a class if the clone is expanded.

CDR3 protein: CATSDQLGRKETQYF
CDR3 DNA: TGTGCCACCAGTGATCAACTGGGCAGGAAAGAGACCCAGTACTTC
clone size: few
V gene: TRBV24-1
J gene: TRBJ2-5
D gene: -

CDR3 protein: CASSYSGLGNQPQHF
CDR3 DNA: TGTGCCAGCAGTTACTCGGGGTTAGGCAATCAGCCCCAGCATTTT
clone size: -
V gene: TRBV6-5
J gene: TRBJ1-5
D gene: -

CDR3 protein: CASSADRTAGDTQYF
CDR3 DNA: TGTGCCAGCAGTGCCGACAGGACGGCAGGAGATACGCAGTATTTT
clone size: -
V gene: TRBV27
J gene: TRBJ2-3
D gene: -

CDR3 protein: CASSETYRGALHF
CDR3 DNA: TGTGCCAGCAGTGAGACTTATCGGGGAGCCCTCCACTTT
clone size: -
V gene: TRBV6-1
J gene: TRBJ1-6
D gene: -

CDR3 protein: CASSEMTQHF
CDR3 DNA: TGTGCCAGCAGTGAAATGACCCAGCATTTT
clone size: -
V gene: TRBV6-1
J gene: TRBJ1-5
D gene: -

CDR3 protein: CASSGGRLGKGGALSNEQFF
CDR3 DNA: TGTGCCAGCAGTGGGGGTCGACTAGGCAAGGGGGGAGCGTTGTCCAATGAGCAGTTCTTC
clone size: once
V gene: TRBV6-2/TRBV6-3
J gene: TRBJ2-1
D gene: -

CDR3 protein: CASSSDRGSYNEQFF
CDR3 DNA: TGTGCCAGCAGTTCTGACAGGGGCTCCTACAATGAGCAGTTCTTC
clone size: -
V gene: TRBV7-2
J gene: TRBJ2-1
D gene: TRBD1

CDR3 protein: CATNHRGLGNQETQYF
CDR3 DNA: TGTGCCACAAATCACAGGGGGCTGGGGAATCAAGAGACCCAGTACTTC
clone size: -
V gene: TRBV6-4
J gene: TRBJ2-5
D gene: TRBD1

CDR3 protein: CASSGGQGHQPQHF
CDR3 DNA: TGTGCCAGCAGTGGGGGACAGGGGCATCAGCCCCAGCATTTT
clone size: -
V gene: TRBV25-1
J gene: TRBJ1-5
D gene: TRBD1

CDR3 protein: CASSFWNNPPNQPQHF
CDR3 DNA: TGTGCCAGCAGCTTTTGGAACAACCCCCCTAATCAGCCCCAGCATTTT
clone size: -
V gene: TRBV7-8
J gene: TRBJ1-5
D gene: -

CDR3 protein: CASNPGSADTQYF
CDR3 DNA: TGTGCCAGCAATCCGGGGTCGGCAGATACGCAGTATTTT
clone size: -
V gene: TRBV2
J gene: TRBJ2-3
D gene: -

CDR3 protein: CASSLVHNNEQFF
CDR3 DNA: TGTGCCAGCAGCTTAGTTCACAACAATGAGCAGTTCTTC
clone size: -
V gene: TRBV7-2
J gene: TRBJ2-1
D gene: -

CDR3 protein: CSATTGMNTEAFF
CDR3 DNA: TGCAGTGCTACAACAGGGATGAACACTGAAGCTTTCTTT
clone size: once
V gene: TRBV20-1
J gene: TRBJ1-1
D gene: -

CDR3 protein: CASSLGGGGAYQETQYF
CDR3 DNA: TGTGCCAGCAGCTTAGGGGGAGGGGGAGCCTACCAAGAGACCCAGTACTTC
clone size: -
V gene: TRBV7-2
J gene: TRBJ2-5
D gene: -

CDR3 protein: CSVDRTGQGVHEQYF
CDR3 DNA: TGCAGCGTCGACCGCACGGGACAGGGAGTCCACGAGCAGTACTTC
clone size: -
V gene: TRBV29-1
J gene: TRBJ2-7
D gene: TRBD1

CDR3 protein: CSARPSSGRTAYEQYF
CDR3 DNA: TGCAGTGCTCGCCCCTCGAGTGGGAGGACGGCCTACGAGCAGTACTTC
clone size: -
V gene: TRBV20-1
J gene: TRBJ2-7
D gene: -

CDR3 protein: CASSLEPSFGYTF
CDR3 DNA: TGTGCCAGCAGCTTAGAGCCTTCCTTTGGCTACACCTTC
clone size: -
V gene: TRBV7-2
J gene: TRBJ1-2
D gene: -

CDR3 protein: CASSLAGPTDTQYF
CDR3 DNA: TGTGCCAGCAGCTTAGCTGGCCCCACAGATACGCAGTATTTT
clone size: few
V gene: TRBV7-2
J gene: TRBJ2-3
D gene: -

CDR3 protein: CASRGVGTEAFF
CDR3 DNA: TGTGCCAGCAGGGGGGTCGGCACTGAAGCTTTCTTT
clone size: -
V gene: TRBV6-1
J gene: TRBJ1-1
D gene: -

CDR3 protein: CASSPGQNIGNQPQHF
CDR3 DNA: TGCGCCAGCAGCCCCGGACAGAACATCGGCAATCAGCCCCAGCATTTT
clone size: -
V gene: TRBV5-1
J gene: TRBJ1-5
D gene: -

CDR3 protein: CASSLAGPLETQYF
CDR3 DNA: TGTGCCAGCAGCTTAGCAGGCCCCCTGGAGACCCAGTACTTC
clone size: -
V gene: TRBV7-2
J gene: TRBJ2-5
D gene: -

CDR3 protein: CSARARDSPLHF
CDR3 DNA: TGCAGTGCCCGAGCCAGGGATTCACCCCTCCACTTT
clone size: -
V gene: TRBV20-1
J gene: TRBJ1-6
D gene: -

CDR3 protein: CASSLTDSARPPQHF
CDR3 DNA: TGTGCCAGCAGCTTAACTGACAGCGCCCGACCACCCCAGCATTTT
clone size: -
V gene: TRBV7-8
J gene: TRBJ1-5
D gene: -

CDR3 protein: CASSLLPPPSNQPQHF
CDR3 DNA: TGTGCCAGCAGCTTACTTCCCCCTCCCAGCAATCAGCCCCAGCATTTT
clone size: -
V gene: TRBV7-6
J gene: TRBJ1-5
D gene: -

CDR3 protein: CATQSKNQPQHF
CDR3 DNA: TGTGCCACCCAATCCAAAAATCAGCCCCAGCATTTT
clone size: -
V gene: TRBV19
J gene: TRBJ1-5
D gene: -

CDR3 protein: CASTPGAGQPQHF
CDR3 DNA: TGTGCCAGCACCCCGGGGGCTGGTCAGCCCCAGCATTTT
clone size: -
V gene: TRBV7-2
J gene: TRBJ1-5
D gene: -

CDR3 protein: CASSSSPFTGDVGNEQFF
CDR3 DNA: TGCGCCAGCAGTTCCTCACCTTTTACGGGAGATGTGGGCAATGAGCAGTTCTTC
clone size: -
V gene: TRBV10-1
J gene: TRBJ2-1
D gene: -

CDR3 protein: CSATGTSGRDSYEQYF
CDR3 DNA: TGCAGTGCGACCGGGACTAGCGGGAGGGACTCCTACGAGCAGTACTTC
clone size: -
V gene: TRBV20-1
J gene: TRBJ2-7
D gene: TRBD2

CDR3 protein: CASSPLGSPLHF
CDR3 DNA: TGTGCCAGCAGCCCCCTGGGGTCACCCCTCCACTTT
clone size: -
V gene: TRBV11-2
J gene: TRBJ1-6
D gene: -

CDR3 protein: CSAPRTDTQYF
CDR3 DNA: TGCAGTGCCCCTCGGACAGATACGCAGTATTTT
clone size: -
V gene: TRBV20-1
J gene: TRBJ2-3
D gene: -

CDR3 protein: CSATRRTSGRKQFF
CDR3 DNA: TGCAGTGCTACCCGGAGGACTAGCGGTCGGAAGCAGTTCTTC
clone size: -
V gene: TRBV20-1
J gene: TRBJ2-1
D gene: TRBD2

CDR3 protein: CASSLSRGAGAQETQYF
CDR3 DNA: TGTGCCAGCAGCTTATCACGGGGGGCCGGGGCCCAAGAGACCCAGTACTTC
clone size: -
V gene: TRBV7-9
J gene: TRBJ2-5
D gene: -

CDR3 protein: CASSGGLDGYTF
CDR3 DNA: TGTGCCAGCAGTGGGGGCCTTGACGGCTACACCTTC
clone size: -
V gene: TRBV25-1
J gene: TRBJ1-2
D gene: -

CDR3 protein: CASSLSGQGNTEAFF
CDR3 DNA: TGTGCCAGCAGTCTATCTGGACAGGGGAACACTGAAGCTTTCTTT
clone size: -
V gene: TRBV6-2/TRBV6-3
J gene: TRBJ1-1
D gene: TRBD1

CDR3 protein: CASRSGGRGTEAFF
CDR3 DNA: TGTGCCAGCAGGTCCGGGGGTCGGGGCACTGAAGCTTTCTTT
clone size: -
V gene: TRBV28
J gene: TRBJ1-1
D gene: -

CDR3 protein: CASSPGTRIRGYTF
CDR3 DNA: TGTGCCAGCAGTCCCGGGACACGCATACGGGGCTACACCTTC
clone size: once
V gene: TRBV6-1
J gene: TRBJ1-2
D gene: -